The 13 T cell receptor beta chains below come from one sample, sequenced in a study of T cell repertoires in aging, cancer and after chemotherapy (dated by TCRdb to between 2018 and 2021). Genomic DNA extracted from peripheral blood, rather than sorted cells or RNA, was used as the source for amplification of TCR beta rearrangements. The sequencer listed for this sample is Illumina MiSeq. Using a mixed TRB-A/B primer pool, multiplex touch-down PCR amplified rearranged TRB sequences covering the V, D and J segments. The public reads were reprocessed in TCRdb via fastp at Q25 and MiXCR, keeping in-frame beta chains. Every distinct CDR3 protein forms one entry, paired with its most common genes and DNA. The sample table shows some 8,900 distinct CDR3 sequences, and more than 25% are seen once. Of the sample, roughly 2.8% is held by the ten largest clones. The material sequenced was blood. All receptors derive from a human donor in good health.

The chain links TRBV20-1 to TRBJ2-3; D not certain. This CDR3 region has 12 residues. Trimming pared 3 bases from V and 0 bases from J, leaving 4 bases between. Germline-derived CDR1 and CDR2 are DFQATT and SNEGSKA (reference sequence). CDR3 residues: CSASGSTDTQYF. DNA of the CDR3: TGCAGTGCTAGCGGGAGCACAGATACGCAGTATTTT.

This clonotype was counted only a few times. This sequence joins TRBV10-3 and TRBJ2-3; perhaps TRBD1 as D (5 bases). The V end lost 0 bases, the J end lost 0 bases, and 10 bases lay between the germline ends. CDR3 length equals 16 residues. In germline, CDR1 is ENHRY, CDR2 SYGVKD. CDR3 in DNA: TGTGCCATCAGTGAGTCGACGACAGCTAGCACAGATACGCAGTATTTT. Translated: CAISESTTASTDTQYF.

This clonotype was found once. The V call is TRBV10-1, the J call TRBJ2-1; TRBD1 might be the D (5 bases). Per the germline V gene, CDR1 is WNHNN and CDR2 is SYGVQD (reference sequence). Trimming removed 3 bases at V and 9 bases at J, with 12 bases between. The CDR3 spans 13 residues. The DNA for the CDR3 is TGCGCCAGCAGTGACCACCAGGGCCGTGAGCAGTTCTTC. Protein product: CASSDHQGREQFF.

The chain uses TRBV6-1 and TRBJ2-4; TRBD2 matches 13 bases. The J segment lost 4 bases and the V segment lost 3 bases, leaving 15 bases of the junction unmatched. Germline loops: CDR1 MNHNS, CDR2 SASEGT. The CDR3 length is 20 residues. CDR3 DNA: TGTGCCAGCAGTGACCGGGACCGGAGAGGACTAGCGGGAGTGAAAAACATTCAGTACTTC. It specifies CASSDRDRRGLAGVKNIQYF.

This clonotype was found a few times. J is TRBJ2-1 and V is TRBV6-6, with 9 bases aligning to TRBD2. Germline CDR1 MNHNY, CDR2 SVGAGI (reference sequence). CDR3 size: 15 residues. V lost 5 bases and J lost 5; bases outside the gene matches: 7. For the CDR3, the DNA is TGTGCCAGCAGTCCCCTAGCGGGGTGGGACAATGAGCAGTTCTTC. Protein sequence: CASSPLAGWDNEQFF.

The chain joins TRBV7-2 to TRBJ1-5; no reliable D call. The CDR3 runs 14 residues. CDR1 SGHTA and CDR2 FQGNSA come from the germline V gene. V lost 3 bases to trimming and J lost 0 bases, with 6 bases between them. The CDR3 coding sequence is TGTGCCAGCAGCTTCAAGGTTAGCAATCAGCCCCAGCATTTT. Amino acids: CASSFKVSNQPQHF.

The chain uses TRBV11-3 and TRBJ1-6; the match to TRBD1 covers 7 bases. This CDR3 comprises 14 residues. V lost 4 bases to trimming and J lost 8 bases; unmatched junction nucleotides: 5. Germline lookup yields CDR1 SGHNT and CDR2 YENEEA. This chain's CDR3 is CASSSGQYDSPLHF. Written as DNA, the CDR3 is TGTGCCAGCAGCTCGGGACAGTATGATTCACCCCTCCACTTT. Full variable domain (outside the CDR3, taken from reference TRBV11-3 and TRBJ1-6): EAGVVQSPRYKIIEKKQPVAFWCNPISGHNTLYWYLQNLGQGPELLIRYENEEAVDDSQLPKDRFSAERLKGVDSTLKIQPAELGDSAVYLCASSSGQYDSPLHFGNGTRLTVT.

The rearrangement joins TRBV6-2 or TRBV6-3 to TRBJ2-2, with 10 bases that match TRBD2. Looked up from germline, CDR1 is MNHEY and CDR2 is SVGEGT. The CDR3 runs 16 residues. V shed 6 bases and J 1 base; nucleotides not matched to a gene: 5. The CDR3 protein is CASSPRLAGNTGELFF. DNA for the CDR3: TGTGCCAGCAGCCCCCGACTAGCGGGGAACACCGGGGAGCTGTTTTTT.

The V call is TRBV12-3 or TRBV12-4, the J call TRBJ2-1, with D perhaps TRBD1 (6 bases). Deletions cut 7 bases from V and 6 bases from J, with 13 bases between. CDR3 size: 13 residues. For the CDR3, the DNA is TGTGCCAGCAAGCTTGGGGGCTTCAATGAGCAGTTCTTC. It specifies CASKLGGFNEQFF.

J is TRBJ2-7 and V is TRBV5-1; D is undetermined. There are 13 residues in the CDR3. V was pared by 5 bases and J by 6 bases, with 15 bases between. Germline V lookup: CDR1 SGHRS, CDR2 YFSETQ. This chain's CDR3 is CASSLGKDAEQYF. Written as DNA, the CDR3 is TGCGCCAGCAGTCTGGGAAAGGATGCCGAGCAGTACTTC.

This clonotype is labeled medium-sized (0.01 to 0.1%). The chain joins TRBV11-3 to TRBJ2-7; 7 bases fit TRBD1. Germline values: CDR1 SGHNT, CDR2 YENEEA. The CDR3 spans 15 residues. J lost 0 bases, V lost 5 bases, and 7 bases had no gene match. The CDR3 region is CASSPGQVGSYEQYF. CDR3 bases: TGTGCCAGCAGCCCAGGACAGGTTGGCTCCTACGAGCAGTACTTC. The whole variable domain, remainder taken from reference TRBV11-3 and TRBJ2-7, is EAGVVQSPRYKIIEKKQPVAFWCNPISGHNTLYWYLQNLGQGPELLIRYENEEAVDDSQLPKDRFSAERLKGVDSTLKIQPAELGDSAVYLCASSPGQVGSYEQYFGPGTRLTVT.

The chain uses TRBV27 and TRBJ2-1, with TRBD2 matching 11 bases. CDR3 length: 15 amino acids. V lost 4 bases and J lost 7; bases outside the gene matches: 6. The V gene's germline CDR1 is MNHEY and CDR2 SMNVEV (reference sequence). In DNA form, the CDR3 reads TGTGCCAGCAGTTCCGGGACTAGCGGTACAAATGAGCAGTTCTTC. Protein product: CASSSGTSGTNEQFF.

This clonotype rates as medium-sized. The chain combines TRBV6-5 with TRBJ2-5; a possible D gene is TRBD2 (6 bases). With 10 bases removed from V and 1 base from J, the gap between germline ends came to 10 bases. Germline V gives CDR1 MNHEY, CDR2 SVGAGI. This CDR3 is 12 amino acids long. The CDR3, as DNA: TGTGCCATCCGGGGGATCCAAGAGACCCAGTACTTC. This codes for CAIRGIQETQYF.